Included here is one T cell receptor (beta chain) sequence, with context. Its antigen remains unidentified. Sequenced by immunoSEQ multiplex PCR; TCRdb stores in-frame clones only, minus some. The table has 90,000 to 100,000 clones, roughly 90% seen once. These data originate in a study of cytomegalovirus exposure and HLA in healthy donors. Across the study: The roughly 670 first-cohort repertoires shared a platform with the 120 or so validation repertoires, as reported in a later analysis.

This CDR3 spans 14 amino acids. CDR1 and CDR2 from the germline V gene are MNHEY and SVGAGI. V shed 5 bases and J shed 9 bases, with 20 bases lying between them. Study observations and caveats: Among TCR beta chains, those listed as cytomegalovirus-associated numbered over 150.

Material: PBMCs. The V and J genes are TRBV6-5 and TRBJ2-7; D may be TRBD1 (9 bases). The source is a man aged 18 to 29 in good health and CMV-seropositive. The CDR3 DNA reads as TGTGCCAGCAGTAGACCGGGACAGGGACTAGGGCAGTACTTC. This codes for CASSRPGQGLGQYF.